This TCR beta chain was recovered during a study of response to subunit inactivated influenza vaccine (dated by TCRdb to 2017 to 2018). A note on the overall study: Deep quantitative T cell receptor repertoire profiling was used in the study to track responses to a trivalent subunit inactivated influenza vaccine. Broader findings and caveats from the paper: It was suggested by the authors that each seasonal influenza vaccination may recruit only a limited number of new T cells.

From the cysteine up to the phenylalanine, the CDR3 has a length of 16 residues. CDR3 DNA only is kept here, 48 bases in frame from base 1. Unmatched junction bases come to 12, with V trimmed by 3 bases and J by 8 bases. About this clonotype: What this receptor recognizes is not known. Base quality data are lacking; no much larger clone is found one base away.

Receptors were amplified or captured by RT-PCR. The run used an Illumina HiSeq 2500. The raw public data were reprocessed by TCRdb itself: fastp quality trimming at Q25, MiXCR clonotype calling, in-frame beta chains only. Every distinct CDR3 protein forms one entry, paired with its most common genes and DNA. The sample table contains approximately 490,000 distinct CDR3 sequences; only one count was recorded for approximately 7.2% of them. Roughly 13% of the sample comes from the top ten. This clonotype originated in a man between 50 and 69 years old who received an inactivated influenza vaccine. Donor details come from another sample of the same person, matched by shared clones. The chain was built from TRBV12-3 or TRBV12-4 and TRBJ2-1; TRBD1 agrees with 8 junctional bases. The sequences come from PBMCs from blood, collected roughly 24 months after vaccination. The CDR3 corresponds to CASSFFPGTGRDEQFF. The DNA sequence is TGTGCCAGCAGTTTCTTCCCCGGGACAGGCAGGGATGAGCAGTTCTTC.